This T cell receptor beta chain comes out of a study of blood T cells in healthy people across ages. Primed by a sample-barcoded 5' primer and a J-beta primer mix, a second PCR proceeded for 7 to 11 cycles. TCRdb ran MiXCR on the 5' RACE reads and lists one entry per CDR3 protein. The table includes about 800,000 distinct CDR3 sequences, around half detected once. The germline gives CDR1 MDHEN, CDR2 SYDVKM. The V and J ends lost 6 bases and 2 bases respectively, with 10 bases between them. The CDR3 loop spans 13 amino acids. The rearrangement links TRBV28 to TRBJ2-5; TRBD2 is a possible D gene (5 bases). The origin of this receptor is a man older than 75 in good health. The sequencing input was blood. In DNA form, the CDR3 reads TGTGCCAGCAGAGTGGGAGATCAAGAGACCCAGTACTTC. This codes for CASRVGDQETQYF. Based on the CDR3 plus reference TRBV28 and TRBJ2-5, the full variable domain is DVKVTQSSRYLVKRTGEKVFLECVQDMDHENMFWYRQDPGLGLRLIYFSYDVKMKEKGDIPEGYSVSREKKERFSLILESASTNQTSMYLCASRVGDQETQYFGPGTRLLVL.